Presented here are 5 T cell receptor beta chains from one specimen sequenced in a study of OX40 agonist ivuxolimab in advanced cancers. This table comes from immunoSEQ multiplex PCR, and its TCRdb copy is limited to in-frame clones, with some not included. This table has roughly 63,000 clones, roughly 87% appearing once. The material sequenced was CD4+ or CD8+ T cells sorted from blood, taken in a trial of the OX40 agonist ivuxolimab. All receptors derive from an adult with an advanced solid tumor such as melanoma, head and neck, liver or kidney cancer.

This clone was observed a single time. The J gene is TRBJ2-2, the V gene TRBV6-5; D not resolved. V lost 2 bases and J lost 3, with 4 bases in between. The CDR3 is made up of 13 amino acids. CDR1 is MNHEY and CDR2 is SVGAGI in the germline V gene. CDR3 nucleotides: TGTGCCAGCAGTTACGCATACACCGGGGAGCTGTTTTTT. It encodes CASSYAYTGELFF.

V usage is TRBV5-6 and J usage is TRBJ1-1, with 7 bases lining up with TRBD1. Germline CDR1 is SGHDT and CDR2 is YYEEEE. The V segment lost 2 bases and the J segment 5 bases; nucleotides outside the gene matches: 9. CDR3 length: 15 residues. CDR3 loop: CASSFDPTGVTEAFF. CDR3 sequence (DNA): TGTGCCAGCAGCTTCGATCCTACAGGGGTAACTGAAGCTTTCTTT.

The genes are TRBV6-4 and TRBJ1-5, with TRBD1 as a possible D gene (5 bases). The length of the CDR3 is 15 residues. V lost 0 bases, J lost 1 base, and 7 bases lay in between. The germline V gene has CDR1 MRHNA and CDR2 SNTAGT. DNA of the CDR3: TGTGCCAGCAGTGACTCTTGGGGGAGCAATCAGCCCCAGCATTTT. The encoded protein is CASSDSWGSNQPQHF.

The chain recombines TRBV29-1 with TRBJ1-1; 7 nucleotides agree with TRBD1. CDR1 and CDR2 from the germline V gene are SQVTM and ANQGSEA. The CDR3 has 13 amino acids. V shed 7 bases and J 10 bases; nucleotides not matched to a gene: 15. The CDR3 coding sequence is TGCAGCGCTCGTGCGGGCTACAGGGGATCAGCTTTCTTT. This gives the protein CSARAGYRGSAFF.

The chain joins TRBV21-1 to TRBJ2-1; the table calls TRBD2, which could not be checked here. TRBV21-1 constitutes a pseudogene. This CDR3 has 12 amino acids. The CDR3 region has the DNA TGTGCCAGCAGCCCATGCGCCAATGAGCAGTTCTTC. This gives the protein CASSPCANEQFF.